The 3 T cell receptor beta chains below all came from one sample that was sequenced in a study of blood T cells in healthy people across ages. The use of a sample-barcoded 5' primer and a J-beta primer mix characterized a second PCR of roughly 7 to 12 cycles. Each CDR3 protein gets one entry after TCRdb re-called the 5' RACE reads with MiXCR. The data show hundreds of thousands of distinct CDR3 sequences, roughly 21% seen once. Input material: blood. The origin of the receptors is a man in his sixties or seventies in good health.

This clonotype was detected only a few times. DNA for the CDR3: TGCAGTGCCACGGGACTAGCAGTGGTCACAGATACGCAGTATTTT. As protein: CSATGLAVVTDTQYF. V usage is TRBV20-1 and J usage is TRBJ2-3; TRBD2 aligns across 9 bases. V lost 6 bases, J lost 2 bases, and 9 bases stayed unmatched. The CDR3 runs 15 residues. Germline assignment: CDR1 DFQATT and CDR2 SNEGSKA (reference sequence).

This clonotype has just a few counts. The chain joins TRBV7-2 to TRBJ2-7; D remains ambiguous. Deletions cut 5 bases from V and 6 bases from J, with 14 bases between. CDR1 and CDR2 (germline): SGHTA, FQGNSA. The CDR3 contains 13 residues. The CDR3 DNA reads TGTGCCAGCAGCCCGCCCCTTACTTTCGAGCAGTACTTC. Protein sequence: CASSPPLTFEQYF.

The rearrangement links TRBV9 to TRBJ1-4; D is possibly TRBD1 (5 bases). Trimming left V 4 bases short and J 6 bases short, with 19 bases between. CDR3 size: 16 residues. CDR1 SGDLS and CDR2 YYNGEE come from the germline V gene. The CDR3 DNA is TGTGCCAGCAGCCCCGCGGGGGAGCCAACCTATGAAAAACTGTTTTTT. It specifies CASSPAGEPTYEKLFF.